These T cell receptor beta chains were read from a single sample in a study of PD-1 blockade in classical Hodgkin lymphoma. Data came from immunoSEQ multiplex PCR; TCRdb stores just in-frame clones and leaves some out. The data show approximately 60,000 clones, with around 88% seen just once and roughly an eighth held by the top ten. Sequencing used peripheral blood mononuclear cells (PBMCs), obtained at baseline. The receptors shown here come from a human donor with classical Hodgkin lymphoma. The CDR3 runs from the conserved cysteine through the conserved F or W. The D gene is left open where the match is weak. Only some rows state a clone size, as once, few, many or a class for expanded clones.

CDR3 protein: CASSLDPGSLNEKLFF
CDR3 DNA: TGTGCCAGCAGCTTAGATCCGGGGTCGCTTAATGAAAAACTGTTTTTT
clone size: -
D gene: -
V gene: TRBV7-6
J gene: TRBJ1-4

CDR3 protein: CASSQDYKGGYEQYF
CDR3 DNA: TGCGCCAGCAGCCAAGATTACAAGGGGGGCTACGAGCAGTACTTC
clone size: -
D gene: -
V gene: TRBV4-3
J gene: TRBJ2-7

CDR3 protein: CASSPSVVGYGYTF
CDR3 DNA: TGTGCCAGCAGTCCTAGTGTAGTAGGGTATGGCTACACCTTC
clone size: once
D gene: -
V gene: TRBV6-6
J gene: TRBJ1-2

CDR3 protein: CASSPLEGTRNIQYF
CDR3 DNA: TGTGCCAGCAGCCCACTCGAGGGGACAAGGAACATTCAGTACTTC
clone size: once
D gene: -
V gene: TRBV6-5
J gene: TRBJ2-4

CDR3 protein: CASSPRWGAETQYF
CDR3 DNA: TGTGCCAGCTCACCAAGGTGGGGGGCTGAGACCCAGTACTTC
clone size: -
D gene: -
V gene: TRBV18
J gene: TRBJ2-5

CDR3 protein: CASGSSVRGNHEQYF
CDR3 DNA: TGTGCTAGTGGTAGTTCGGTGCGGGGGAATCACGAGCAGTACTTC
clone size: -
D gene: TRBD2
V gene: TRBV12-5
J gene: TRBJ2-7

CDR3 protein: CASSQGWLLEATEQFF
CDR3 DNA: TGCGCCAGCAGCCAAGGATGGCTGTTGGAGGCCACTGAGCAGTTCTTC
clone size: -
D gene: -
V gene: TRBV4-3
J gene: TRBJ2-1

CDR3 protein: CASSLARSFYGYTF
CDR3 DNA: TGCGCCAGCAGCTTGGCGCGGAGCTTCTATGGCTACACCTTC
clone size: -
D gene: -
V gene: TRBV5-1
J gene: TRBJ1-2

CDR3 protein: CASSQRGGTLTYEQYF
CDR3 DNA: TGTGCCAGCAGCCAAAGGGGCGGGACACTAACCTACGAGCAGTACTTC
clone size: -
D gene: -
V gene: TRBV7-2
J gene: TRBJ2-7

CDR3 protein: CASRGPVHQETQYF
CDR3 DNA: TGTGCCAGTAGAGGCCCGGTGCACCAAGAGACCCAGTACTTC
clone size: -
D gene: -
V gene: TRBV19
J gene: TRBJ2-5

CDR3 protein: CASSRRQGWDEQFF
CDR3 DNA: TGCGCCAGCAGCCGAAGACAGGGTTGGGATGAGCAGTTCTTC
clone size: -
D gene: TRBD1
V gene: TRBV5-1
J gene: TRBJ2-1

CDR3 protein: CASSIREGGGYTF
CDR3 DNA: TGTGCCAGCAGTATTAGGGAGGGGGGCGGCTACACCTTC
clone size: -
D gene: -
V gene: TRBV7-8
J gene: TRBJ1-2

CDR3 protein: CASSNSGSSPLHF
CDR3 DNA: TGTGCCAGCAGCAACAGTGGCTCTTCACCCCTCCACTTT
clone size: -
D gene: -
V gene: TRBV6-6
J gene: TRBJ1-6

CDR3 protein: CASSLDRAGETQYF
CDR3 DNA: TGCGCCAGCAGCTTGGACAGGGCCGGAGAGACCCAGTACTTC
clone size: once
D gene: -
V gene: TRBV5-1
J gene: TRBJ2-5

CDR3 protein: CASTSVGGRVDEQYF
CDR3 DNA: TGCGCCAGCACCTCGGTGGGGGGGCGCGTCGACGAGCAGTACTTC
clone size: few
D gene: -
V gene: TRBV10-1
J gene: TRBJ2-7

CDR3 protein: CASSYEGGLLNTEAFF
CDR3 DNA: TGTGCCAGCAGTTACGAGGGGGGGCTCTTGAACACTGAAGCTTTCTTT
clone size: -
D gene: -
V gene: TRBV6-5
J gene: TRBJ1-1

CDR3 protein: CASSPPPLHYGYTF
CDR3 DNA: TGTGCCAGCTCACCACCTCCTCTGCACTATGGCTACACCTTC
clone size: -
D gene: -
V gene: TRBV18
J gene: TRBJ1-2

CDR3 protein: CASSLLTVNTIYF
CDR3 DNA: TGTGCCAGCAGCCTCCTGACAGTAAACACCATATATTTT
clone size: -
D gene: -
V gene: TRBV11-2
J gene: TRBJ1-3

CDR3 protein: CASSPGHWNTEAFF
CDR3 DNA: TGTGCCAGCAGCCCGGGACACTGGAACACTGAAGCTTTCTTT
clone size: -
D gene: -
V gene: TRBV2
J gene: TRBJ1-1

CDR3 protein: CASLGRDSNEKLFF
CDR3 DNA: TGTGCCAGCCTCGGCCGGGACTCAAATGAAAAACTGTTTTTT
clone size: -
D gene: -
V gene: TRBV28
J gene: TRBJ1-4

CDR3 protein: CASSLKPQSYEQYF
CDR3 DNA: TGTGCCAGCAGCCTAAAACCCCAGTCCTACGAGCAGTACTTC
clone size: -
D gene: -
V gene: TRBV5-6
J gene: TRBJ2-7

CDR3 protein: CASSLSGLNYEQYF
CDR3 DNA: TGTGCCAGCAGCTTATCGGGACTGAACTACGAGCAGTACTTC
clone size: -
D gene: -
V gene: TRBV7-8
J gene: TRBJ2-7

CDR3 protein: CASSRDSYEQYF
CDR3 DNA: TGTGCCAGCAGCCGGGACTCCTACGAGCAGTACTTC
clone size: -
D gene: -
V gene: TRBV13
J gene: TRBJ2-7

CDR3 protein: CASSPTSYEQYF
CDR3 DNA: TGTGCCAGCTCACCCACTAGCTACGAGCAGTACTTC
clone size: -
D gene: -
V gene: TRBV18
J gene: TRBJ2-7

CDR3 protein: CASSLWGPETQYF
CDR3 DNA: TGTGCCAGCAGCTTGTGGGGGCCAGAGACCCAGTACTTC
clone size: once
D gene: -
V gene: TRBV7-9
J gene: TRBJ2-5

CDR3 protein: CASSWTGDITDTQYF
CDR3 DNA: TGTGCCAGCAGTTGGACAGGGGATATCACAGATACGCAGTATTTT
clone size: -
D gene: TRBD1
V gene: TRBV6-5
J gene: TRBJ2-3

CDR3 protein: CASSQAPAGTNEKLFF
CDR3 DNA: TGCGCCAGCAGCCAAGCCCCGGCAGGGACTAATGAAAAACTGTTTTTT
clone size: -
D gene: -
V gene: TRBV4-3
J gene: TRBJ1-4

CDR3 protein: CAWSPRTAEGRYTQYF
CDR3 DNA: TGTGCCTGGAGTCCTAGGACGGCCGAAGGCAGATACACGCAGTATTTT
clone size: -
D gene: -
V gene: TRBV30
J gene: TRBJ2-3

CDR3 protein: CAWSVGDDSLGYYGYTF
CDR3 DNA: TGTGCCTGGAGTGTAGGCGATGATTCTCTGGGGTACTATGGCTACACCTTC
clone size: -
D gene: -
V gene: TRBV30
J gene: TRBJ1-2

CDR3 protein: CASSQVVRKDRGLYEQYF
CDR3 DNA: TGCGCCAGCAGCCAAGTGGTTCGTAAGGACAGGGGGCTGTACGAGCAGTACTTC
clone size: -
D gene: TRBD1
V gene: TRBV4-1
J gene: TRBJ2-7

CDR3 protein: CASSQGATNEKLFF
CDR3 DNA: TGTGCCAGCAGCCAAGGAGCAACTAATGAAAAACTGTTTTTT
clone size: -
D gene: -
V gene: TRBV28
J gene: TRBJ1-4

CDR3 protein: CASSLDTGDTQYF
CDR3 DNA: TGTGCCAGCAGCTTGGACACCGGGGATACGCAGTATTTT
clone size: -
D gene: -
V gene: TRBV4-2
J gene: TRBJ2-3

CDR3 protein: CASDTSTNEKLFF
CDR3 DNA: TGTGCCAGCGACACCTCAACTAATGAAAAACTGTTTTTT
clone size: -
D gene: -
V gene: TRBV2
J gene: TRBJ1-4

CDR3 protein: CASSFPRTSGGAETQYF
CDR3 DNA: TGTGCCAGCAGTTTCCCCCGGACTAGCGGGGGGGCGGAGACCCAGTACTTC
clone size: -
D gene: TRBD2
V gene: TRBV28
J gene: TRBJ2-5

CDR3 protein: CASDTGGLGETQYF
CDR3 DNA: TGCGCCAGCGACACGGGGGGGTTAGGAGAGACCCAGTACTTC
clone size: -
D gene: TRBD2
V gene: TRBV10-2
J gene: TRBJ2-5

CDR3 protein: CASSIRGGAGNEQFF
CDR3 DNA: TGTGCCAGCAGCATTCGGGGGGGCGCTGGCAATGAGCAGTTCTTC
clone size: -
D gene: TRBD2
V gene: TRBV9
J gene: TRBJ2-1

CDR3 protein: CASSGEGGYKNEQFF
CDR3 DNA: TGTGCCAGCTCGGGGGAGGGGGGGTACAAAAATGAGCAGTTCTTC
clone size: -
D gene: -
V gene: TRBV6-6
J gene: TRBJ2-1

CDR3 protein: CASSLSVGNYGYTF
CDR3 DNA: TGTGCCAGCAGCCTCAGTGTCGGGAACTATGGCTACACCTTC
clone size: -
D gene: -
V gene: TRBV5-8
J gene: TRBJ1-2

CDR3 protein: CASSDPPGPGGYEQYF
CDR3 DNA: TGTGCCAGCAGTGACCCCCCAGGTCCCGGGGGCTACGAGCAGTACTTC
clone size: -
D gene: -
V gene: TRBV6-4
J gene: TRBJ2-7

CDR3 protein: CASSQQLETGELFF
CDR3 DNA: TGCGCCAGCAGCCAGCAGCTAGAGACCGGGGAGCTGTTTTTT
clone size: -
D gene: -
V gene: TRBV4-3
J gene: TRBJ2-2

CDR3 protein: CAWTLIGEKDGYTF
CDR3 DNA: TGTGCCTGGACACTCATCGGGGAGAAGGATGGCTACACCTTC
clone size: -
D gene: -
V gene: TRBV30
J gene: TRBJ1-2